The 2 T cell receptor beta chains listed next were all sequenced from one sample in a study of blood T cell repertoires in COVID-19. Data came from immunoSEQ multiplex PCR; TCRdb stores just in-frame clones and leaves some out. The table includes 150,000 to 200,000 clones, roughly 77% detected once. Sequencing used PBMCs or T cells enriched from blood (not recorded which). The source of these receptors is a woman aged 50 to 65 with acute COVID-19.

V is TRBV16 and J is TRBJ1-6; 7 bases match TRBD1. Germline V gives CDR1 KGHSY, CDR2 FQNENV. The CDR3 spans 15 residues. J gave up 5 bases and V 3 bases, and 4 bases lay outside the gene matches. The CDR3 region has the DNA TGTGCCAGCAGCCAGGGGACAGTGAATAATTCACCCCTCCACTTT. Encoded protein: CASSQGTVNNSPLHF. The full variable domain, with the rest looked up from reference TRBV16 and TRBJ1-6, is GEEVAQTPKHLVRGEGQKAKLYCAPIKGHSYVFWYQQVLKNEFKFLISFQNENVFDETGMPKERFSAKCLPNSPCSLEIQATKLEDSAVYFCASSQGTVNNSPLHFGNGTRLTVT.

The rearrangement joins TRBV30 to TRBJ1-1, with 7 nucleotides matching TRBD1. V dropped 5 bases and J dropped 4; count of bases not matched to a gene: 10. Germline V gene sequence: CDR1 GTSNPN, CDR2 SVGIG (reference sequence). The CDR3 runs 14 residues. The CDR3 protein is CAWGRNQGVTEAFF. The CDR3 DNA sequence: TGTGCCTGGGGTCGAAATCAGGGGGTCACTGAAGCTTTCTTT. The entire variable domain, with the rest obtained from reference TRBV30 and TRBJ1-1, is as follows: SQTIHQWPATLVQPVGSPLSLECTVEGTSNPNLYWYRQAAGRGLQLLFYSVGIGQISSEVPQNLSASRPQDRQFILSSKKLLLSDSGFYLCAWGRNQGVTEAFFGQGTRLTVV.